In its sample, the clone carrying this TCR beta chain was seen a few times. What it recognizes is unknown. The data were taken from a study of cytomegalovirus exposure and HLA in healthy donors. 60 Vbeta and 13 Jbeta primers were used in PCR. Libraries were prepared by immunoSEQ multiplex PCR; TCRdb keeps only in-frame clonotypes and omits some of them. The data show 150,000 to 200,000 clones, 80% seen once. Study results and caveats: In a later analysis, CMV-associated beta chains were mostly HLA-associated, it appeared. Accounts indicate the classifier identified cytomegalovirus status with strong specificity and sensitivity. In a later analysis, across HLA loci, associated TCR counts were highest for DRB1, lowest for HLA-C.

CDR3 length: 14 amino acids. The V and J ends lost 4 bases and 0 bases respectively, with 9 bases between them. Germline CDR1 is SEHNR and CDR2 is FQNEAQ (reference sequence). The TCR was taken from a human donor in good health. Sequencing used PBMCs. The chain is built from TRBV7-9 and TRBJ1-1; D is unresolved. For the CDR3, the DNA is TGTGCCAGCAGCTCATCACTGATGAACACTGAAGCTTTCTTT. Translation: CASSSSLMNTEAFF.